Following are 23 T cell receptor beta chains from one sample sequenced in a study of T cell repertoires in ileal Crohn's disease. Clones were sequenced by immunoSEQ multiplex PCR, and TCRdb holds only the in-frame ones, with some missing. The sample has some 5,600 clones; about nine tenths are singletons. As to time point: proximal margin of the surgical specimen (macroscopically non-inflamed). Sample: ileal tissue. All receptors come from an adult with Crohn's disease.

This clone was detected only once. The CDR3 reads CASSLWVSGGYTF. In DNA form, the CDR3 reads TGTGCCAGCAGTTTGTGGGTTTCGGGAGGCTACACCTTC. The genes are TRBV28 and TRBJ1-2, with unresolved D. The CDR3 runs 13 residues. V lost 3 bases to trimming and J lost 8 bases, with 13 bases between them. Germline CDR1 MDHEN, CDR2 SYDVKM.

This clone has a single count. The chain uses TRBV4-3 and TRBJ1-2; tentatively, D is TRBD1 (6 bases). The germline CDR1 and CDR2 sequences are LGHNA and YSLEER. Deletions cut 4 bases from V and 6 bases from J, with 21 bases between. This CDR3 comprises 16 residues. CDR3 DNA: TGCGCCAGCAGCCTCCATAAACTCAGACAGGATAATGGCTACACCTTC. Encoded protein: CASSLHKLRQDNGYTF.

This sequence joins TRBV7-2 and TRBJ1-1; the D is unclear. Trimming took 7 bases from V and 2 from J, leaving 17 bases between them. Germline V lookup: CDR1 SGHTA, CDR2 FQGNSA. This CDR3 contains 15 residues. CDR3 coding DNA: TGTGCCAGCACACCTCACAGCGCTCCCAACACTGAAGCTTTCTTT. This encodes CASTPHSAPNTEAFF.

The chain employs TRBV18 and TRBJ2-2; 12 bases align to TRBD2. V trimming: 1 base; J trimming: 5 bases; junction bases outside the gene matches: 5. This CDR3 is 17 amino acids long. Per germline, CDR1 KGHSH and CDR2 LQKENI. CDR3 DNA sequence: TGTGCCAGCTCACCACTATGGACTAGCGGGAAAACCGGGGAGCTGTTTTTT. Protein product: CASSPLWTSGKTGELFF.

In the case of this clone: Mismatch with germline at one junction end may stem from a read error. Other nucleotide sequences in the sample specify the same CDR3. CDR3 amino acids: CASSFYGRGVANQPQHF. The CDR3, as DNA: TGTGCTAGCAGTTTTTACGGGCGCGGGGTAGCGAATCAGCCCCAGCATTTT. This chain joins TRBV27 and TRBJ1-5, with D uncertain. From germline, CDR1 is MNHEY and CDR2 SMNVEV (reference sequence). The CDR3 contains 17 residues.

In its sample, this clone was seen once. This rearrangement joins TRBV7-2 to TRBJ1-5; D gene ambiguous. The CDR3 is 15 residues long. Germline CDR1 SGHTA, CDR2 FQGNSA. Trimming stripped 1 base from V and 0 bases from J, with 7 bases between. Here the CDR3 reads CASSLVESSNQPQHF. CDR3 bases: TGTGCCAGCAGCTTAGTAGAGAGTAGCAATCAGCCCCAGCATTTT.

The chain links TRBV7-2 to TRBJ2-7; D ambiguous. CDR3 length: 11 residues. CDR1 is SGHTA, CDR2 FQGNSA, per germline. V was trimmed by 0 bases and J by 6 bases, leaving 3 bases between them. The CDR3 sequence: CASSLAGEQYF. The CDR3 DNA is TGTGCCAGCAGCTTAGCGGGCGAGCAGTACTTC. Filled out from reference TRBV7-2 and TRBJ2-7, the complete variable domain reads GAGVSQSPSNKVTEKGKDVELRCDPISGHTALYWYRQSLGQGLEFLIYFQGNSAPDKSGLPSDRFSAERTGGSVSTLTIQRTQQEDSAVYLCASSLAGEQYFGPGTRLTVT.

The chain combines TRBV28 with TRBJ2-1, with D possibly matching TRBD1 (6 bases). The germline gives CDR1 MDHEN, CDR2 SYDVKM. The CDR3 covers 14 residues. V lost 3 bases, J lost 4 bases, and 10 bases lay in between. The CDR3 coding sequence is TGTGCCAGCAGTTTGGACAGACCTTACAATGAGCAGTTCTTC. Residues: CASSLDRPYNEQFF.

This clone was counted a single time. The chain has TRBV5-1 and TRBJ1-3; D gene ambiguous. CDR3 length: 13 residues. The germline gives CDR1 SGHRS, CDR2 YFSETQ. Deletions cut 7 bases from V and 0 bases from J, with 8 bases between. CDR3 DNA sequence: TGCGCCAGCCGGCCTCCCTCTGGAAACACCATATATTTT. This encodes CASRPPSGNTIYF.

This clone has just a few counts. The gene calls are TRBV18 and TRBJ1-2; 7 nucleotides align to TRBD1. The germline V gene has CDR1 KGHSH and CDR2 LQKENI. The V and J ends lost 0 bases and 4 bases, in that order; junction bases with no gene match: 2. The CDR3 has 14 residues. The DNA for the CDR3 is TGTGCCAGCTCACCACCGACAGGGACCTATGGCTACACCTTC. This sequence encodes CASSPPTGTYGYTF.

This chain links TRBV19 with TRBJ2-3, with TRBD2 matching over 7 bases. The CDR3 has 15 amino acids. Germline CDR1 is LNHDA and CDR2 is SQIVND (reference sequence). The J segment lost 2 bases and the V segment lost 2 bases, leaving 4 bases of the junction unmatched. The CDR3 region is CASSIIAGYTDTQYF. CDR3 coding DNA: TGTGCCAGTAGTATAATAGCGGGTTACACAGATACGCAGTATTTT.

In its sample, this clone was seen a few times. The CDR3 nucleotides are TGTGCCACCAGCAGAGGTTGGGGGCAGGAAGCGGACGAGCAGTACTTC. As protein: CATSRGWGQEADEQYF. The chain combines TRBV15 with TRBJ2-7; D may be TRBD1 (6 bases). There are 16 residues in the CDR3. Deletions cut 1 base from V and 5 bases from J, with 18 bases between. The germline CDR1 and CDR2 sequences are LNHNV and YYDKDF (reference sequence).

The chain combines TRBV7-2 with TRBJ2-7, with 8 nucleotides matching TRBD2. The CDR3 extends over 14 amino acids. With 5 bases clipped from V and 4 bases from J, the junction kept 7 bases outside the gene matches. Germline CDR1 SGHTA, CDR2 FQGNSA. The CDR3, as DNA: TGTGCCAGCAGCAAACCGGGACTAGGATACGAGCAGTACTTC. Translating it yields CASSKPGLGYEQYF.

The chain is built from TRBV6-5 and TRBJ2-7; the match to TRBD1 covers 7 bases. The ends lost 8 bases at V and 2 bases at J; junction bases unmatched: 3. The CDR3 totals 12 residues. From germline, CDR1 is MNHEY and CDR2 SVGAGI. The chain's CDR3 is CASRTGPYEQYF. The CDR3 DNA is TGTGCCAGCCGGACAGGACCCTACGAGCAGTACTTC.

The chain combines TRBV2 with TRBJ1-1; D call uncertain. CDR3 length: 11 amino acids. The germline V and J ends were trimmed by 8 bases and 1 base, with 5 bases remaining between them. CDR1 SNHLY and CDR2 FYNNEI come from the germline V gene. The CDR3 region has the DNA TGTGCCAGCGGGGAGAACACTGAAGCTTTCTTT. Residues: CASGENTEAFF.

The gene calls are TRBV5-1 and TRBJ1-1; no definite D call. Trimming shortened V by 1 base and J by 3 bases, and 13 bases separated the two germline ends. Germline values: CDR1 SGHRS, CDR2 YFSETQ. This CDR3 contains 15 residues. CDR3 sequence reads: CASSLKGHSDTEAFF. Written as DNA, the CDR3 is TGCGCCAGCAGCTTGAAGGGTCACAGTGACACTGAAGCTTTCTTT.

As to this clone: The junction shows a germline mismatch at one end, possibly a read error. Other DNA sequences from this sample encode an identical CDR3 as well. The chain joins TRBV7-2 to TRBJ2-7; 8 bases agree with TRBD1. Germline assignment: CDR1 SGHTA and CDR2 FQGNSA. The length of the CDR3 is 12 residues. CDR3 nucleotides: TGCGCCAGCAGCTTAGCTCAGGGGGCGCAGTACTTC. Translating it yields CASSLAQGAQYF.

This clone was recorded a few times. The genes are TRBV9 and TRBJ2-3, with 10 bases fitting TRBD2. There are 16 residues in the CDR3. CDR1 is SGDLS, CDR2 YYNGEE, per germline. V shed 6 bases, J shed 0 bases, and the junction held 7 bases outside the gene matches. In DNA, the CDR3 is TGTGCCAGCAATAGAGCGGGGGGGCATAGCACAGATACGCAGTATTTT. Translated, it gives CASNRAGGHSTDTQYF.

This clone was seen only once. The chain couples TRBV30 to TRBJ2-1, with D unresolved. Germline V CDR1 and CDR2: GTSNPN, SVGIG (reference sequence). This CDR3 is 13 amino acids long. Deletions cut 1 base from V and 7 bases from J, with 11 bases between. In DNA form, the CDR3 reads TGTGCCTGGAGTGCGAGTCAGAAAAATGAGCAGTTCTTC. Translation: CAWSASQKNEQFF.

The rearrangement uses TRBV9 and TRBJ1-3, with D possibly TRBD1 on 6 matching bases. There are 16 residues in the CDR3. In germline, CDR1 is SGDLS, CDR2 YYNGEE. The V gene lost 3 bases and the J gene lost 4 bases, with 17 bases spanning the gap. The CDR3 DNA is TGTGCCAGCAGCGGAAGCCTGGGACAAGGGGGAAACACCATATATTTT. It yields the protein CASSGSLGQGGNTIYF.

The rearrangement links TRBV7-9 to TRBJ2-7; TRBD1 matches at 8 bases. V was clipped by 6 bases and J by 3 bases; unmatched bases: 10. There are 15 residues in the CDR3. CDR1 is SEHNR, CDR2 FQNEAQ, per germline (reference sequence). The CDR3 sequence is CASSSGQGRLYEQYF. The DNA for the CDR3 is TGTGCCAGCAGTTCAGGACAGGGCCGCCTCTACGAGCAGTACTTC. Full variable domain (outside the CDR3, taken from reference TRBV7-9 and TRBJ2-7): DTGVSQNPRHKITKRGQNVTFRCDPISEHNRLYWYRQTLGQGPEFLTYFQNEAQLEKSRLLSDRFSAERPKGSFSTLEIQRTEQGDSAMYLCASSSGQGRLYEQYFGPGTRLTVT.

The J gene is TRBJ1-5, the V gene TRBV4-1; D possibly corresponds to TRBD1 (6 bases). The CDR3 length is 15 residues. Deletions cut 4 bases from V and 7 bases from J, with 17 bases between. Germline CDR1 and CDR2: MGHRA and YSYEKL. The CDR3 here is CASSPIQGLIQPQHF. The CDR3 DNA is TGCGCCAGCAGCCCCATACAGGGACTGATACAGCCCCAGCATTTT.

V is TRBV19 and J is TRBJ1-1, with D uncertain. This CDR3 is built from 11 residues. The V and J ends lost 5 bases and 6 bases respectively, with 7 bases between them. Germline CDR1 LNHDA, CDR2 SQIVND (reference sequence). The CDR3 nucleotides are TGTGCCAGTAGTGAGGAAGCTGAAGCTTTCTTT. Encoded protein: CASSEEAEAFF.